Each of the 31 T cell receptor beta chains below was sequenced from the same sample in a study of cytomegalovirus exposure and HLA in healthy donors (dated by TCRdb to the late 2010s). Libraries were made using the immunoSEQ multiplex PCR assay. The multiplex PCR relied on a mix of 60 forward primers for TCR Vbeta segments and 13 reverse primers for TCR Jbeta segments. Imported from immuneACCESS, the table was reduced by TCRdb to in-frame sequences with V and J called. These copies leave out some clones; in studies compared against another copy, an unresolved V gene accounts for under half, and the cause of the remainder is not known. For this sample there are roughly 190,000 clones; about 81% appear just once. The ten largest account for about 5% of the sample. The sequenced sample was PBMCs. Every receptor here comes from a man between 25 and 39 years old in good health and CMV-seropositive.

J is TRBJ1-5 and V is TRBV19, with 7 bases that match TRBD1. The J segment lost 11 bases and the V segment lost 5 bases, leaving 18 bases of the junction unmatched. Germline values: CDR1 LNHDA, CDR2 SQIVND (reference sequence). The CDR3 is 16 amino acids. The CDR3 spells CASSERGQRNQMSQHF. The DNA for the CDR3 is TGTGCCAGTAGTGAGAGGGGACAGAGGAACCAGATGTCCCAGCATTTT.

J is TRBJ2-5 and V is TRBV5-1, with D perhaps TRBD1 (6 bases). Near its end, the DNA agrees better with TRBJ2-7, so the J call may be wrong. The CDR3 is made up of 15 amino acids. Germline CDR1 and CDR2: SGHRS and YFSETQ. The CDR3 loop reads CASSPTGTSSYEQYF. The CDR3 DNA follows: TGCGCCAGCAGCCCAACCGGGACAAGCTCCTACGAGCAGTACTTC.

The chain employs TRBV10-3 and TRBJ1-4; possible D gene TRBD1, 6 bases. This CDR3 is 14 amino acids long. V was shortened by 4 bases and J by 7 bases, with 13 bases between the two germline ends. Germline V gene sequence: CDR1 ENHRY, CDR2 SYGVKD. This chain's CDR3 is CAISVDSTLEKLFF. For the CDR3, the DNA is TGTGCCATCAGTGTGGACAGTACTCTTGAAAAACTGTTTTTT.

This clone was seen just once. The chain combines TRBV6-5 with TRBJ1-2, with TRBD1 matching over 7 bases. Per germline, CDR1 MNHEY and CDR2 SVGAGI. CDR3 length: 14 residues. Germline trimming cut 6 bases from V and 2 bases from J; bases unmatched to any gene: 6. The CDR3 region is CASRFRGENYGYTF. CDR3 nucleotides: TGTGCCAGCAGGTTCAGGGGGGAGAACTATGGCTACACCTTC.

The rearrangement uses TRBV9 and TRBJ1-4, with D tentatively TRBD1 (6 bases). The germline V gene has CDR1 SGDLS and CDR2 YYNGEE. V dropped 2 bases and J dropped 1 base, with 6 bases sitting between them. This CDR3 is 14 amino acids long. The CDR3 spells CASSVRGTNEKLFF. The CDR3 nucleotides are TGTGCCAGCAGCGTCAGGGGAACTAATGAAAAACTGTTTTTT.

This clone was detected a few times. The genes are TRBV10-3 and TRBJ2-3; TRBD2 matches 12 bases. This CDR3 contains 16 residues. V gave up 2 bases and J gave up 3 bases; unmatched junction bases: 3. CDR1 is ENHRY and CDR2 is SYGVKD in the germline V gene. The CDR3 sequence: CAISEASGGATDTQYF. CDR3 nucleotide sequence: TGTGCCATCAGTGAGGCTAGCGGGGGGGCGACAGATACGCAGTATTTT.

As regards this clone: This may arise from a read error, as a much more abundant clone is one base away. The chain uses TRBV6-1 and TRBJ2-7; 10 positions agree with TRBD1. After removal of 4 bases from V and 3 bases from J, the junction contained 0 bases not matched to a gene. Germline V gene data show CDR1 as MNHNS and CDR2 as SASEGT. This CDR3 region has 13 residues. Here the CDR3 reads CASSGDRGYEQYF. CDR3 sequence (DNA): TGTGCCAGCAGTGGGGACAGGGGCTACGAGCAGTACTTC.

The gene calls are TRBV30 and TRBJ1-6; TRBD1 aligns across 7 bases. Per germline, CDR1 GTSNPN and CDR2 SVGIG (reference sequence). The CDR3 runs to 17 residues. V gave up 2 bases and J gave up 8 bases; unmatched junction bases: 15. CDR3 nucleotides: TGTGCCTGGAGTCACCCGCCATCCGGGACAGCTTATTCACCCCTCCACTTT. Protein: CAWSHPPSGTAYSPLHF.

The V and J genes are TRBV11-2 and TRBJ2-1, with 10 positions matching TRBD2. Germline V gene data show CDR1 as SGHAT and CDR2 as FQNNGV. Trimming at V came to 3 bases and at J to 5 bases, leaving 10 bases not matched to a gene. This CDR3 region has 17 residues. This CDR3 is CASSLGKRTSGHNEQFF. The CDR3 region has the DNA TGTGCCAGCAGCTTGGGGAAGAGGACTAGCGGACACAATGAGCAGTTCTTC.

This clone was detected a few times. The V gene is TRBV2, the J gene TRBJ2-1; D possibly corresponds to TRBD2 (5 bases). Germline CDR1 reads SNHLY; CDR2 reads FYNNEI. CDR3 length equals 11 residues. V was trimmed by 11 bases and J by 5 bases, leaving 10 bases between them. DNA of the CDR3: TGTGCCGGCGGACTTCACAATGAGCAGTTCTTC. It specifies CAGGLHNEQFF.

The chain employs TRBV19 and TRBJ2-7; D perhaps matches TRBD1 (5 bases). V was pared by 2 bases and J by 2 bases, with 10 bases between. CDR3 length: 14 residues. Germline CDR1 and CDR2: LNHDA and SQIVND (reference sequence). The CDR3 region has the DNA TGTGCCAGTAGTATAAACGACAGAACCTACGAGCAGTACTTC. This translates into CASSINDRTYEQYF. Looking up the rest from reference TRBV19 and TRBJ2-7 gives the full variable domain: DGGITQSPKYLFRKEGQNVTLSCEQNLNHDAMYWYRQDPGQGLRLIYYSQIVNDFQKGDIAEGYSVSREKKESFPLTVTSAQKNPTAFYLCASSINDRTYEQYFGPGTRLTVT.

The V and J genes are TRBV6-4 and TRBJ2-2; 9 bases are shared with TRBD1. Germline V lookup: CDR1 MRHNA, CDR2 SNTAGT. This CDR3 is built from 14 residues. V lost 6 bases to trimming and J lost 7 bases; unmatched junction nucleotides: 6. CDR3 in DNA: TGTGCCAGCAGCGGGACAGGGAATTTCGGGGAGCTGTTTTTT. This codes for CASSGTGNFGELFF.

CDR3 residues: CASSLAKGAYTGELFF. DNA for the CDR3: TGTGCCAGCAGCTTAGCGAAGGGGGCGTATACCGGGGAGCTGTTTTTT. The J gene is TRBJ2-2, the V gene TRBV7-2; 7 bases are shared with TRBD1. The CDR3 totals 16 residues. Germline V gene lookup returns CDR1 SGHTA and CDR2 FQGNSA. The junction had 6 bases not matched to a gene; V was cut back by 0 bases and J by 5 bases.

V and J are TRBV5-4 and TRBJ1-1; D is undetermined. V lost 3 bases to trimming and J lost 3 bases, with 3 bases between them. Germline V CDR1 and CDR2: SGHNT, YYREEE (reference sequence). This CDR3 has 11 amino acids. CDR3 region: CASSSYTEAFF. CDR3 DNA sequence: TGTGCCAGCAGCTCATACACTGAAGCTTTCTTT. The full variable domain, its missing parts supplied by reference TRBV5-4 and TRBJ1-1, is ETGVTQSPTHLIKTRGQQVTLRCSSQSGHNTVSWYQQALGQGPQFIFQYYREEENGRGNFPPRFSGLQFPNYSSELNVNALELDDSALYLCASSSYTEAFFGQGTRLTVV.

Concerning this clone: This sample includes further DNA sequences coding for the same CDR3. This chain links TRBV4-3 with TRBJ2-7; D perhaps matches TRBD2 (5 bases). This CDR3 spans 15 amino acids. In germline, CDR1 is LGHNA, CDR2 YSLEER. Deletions cut 1 base from V and 2 bases from J, with 12 bases between. CDR3 nucleotides: TGCGCCAGCAGCCAAGGGCGCCCCGGGGCCTACGAGCAGTACTTC. It codes for CASSQGRPGAYEQYF.

Notes on this clone: Other DNA variants within this sample encode the same CDR3. The V gene is TRBV5-4, the J gene TRBJ2-3; TRBD1 matches at 7 bases. V shed 4 bases and J 2 bases; nucleotides not matched to a gene: 4. Germline values: CDR1 SGHNT, CDR2 YYREEE (reference sequence). This CDR3 is built from 14 residues. CDR3 loop: CASSPGQLTDTQYF. As DNA, the CDR3 is TGTGCCAGCAGCCCGGGACAGCTCACAGATACGCAGTATTTT.

The V call is TRBV9, the J call TRBJ2-7; 7 bases line up with TRBD1. The J segment lost 9 bases and the V segment lost 3 bases, leaving 12 bases of the junction unmatched. The germline CDR1 and CDR2 sequences are SGDLS and YYNGEE. The CDR3 has 14 amino acids. The CDR3 DNA follows: TGTGCCAGCAGCGAGACAGGGTCGCCAGGAACGCAGTACTTC. It is translated as CASSETGSPGTQYF.

V and J are TRBV27 and TRBJ1-1, with D perhaps matching TRBD1 (5 bases). Germline V gene lookup returns CDR1 MNHEY and CDR2 SMNVEV (reference sequence). The CDR3 is 13 amino acids. Trimming pared 5 bases from V and 0 bases from J, leaving 7 bases between. CDR3 region: CASSMTVNTEAFF. For the CDR3, the DNA is TGTGCCAGCAGTATGACAGTGAACACTGAAGCTTTCTTT.

The chain has TRBV7-9 and TRBJ2-2, with 12 bases lining up with TRBD2. Germline CDR1 SEHNR, CDR2 FQNEAQ (reference sequence). The CDR3 runs 17 residues. V was clipped by 5 bases and J by 2 bases; unmatched bases: 6. CDR3 nucleotides: TGTGCCAGCAGCGCTAGCGGGAGGGTGATAAACACCGGGGAGCTGTTTTTT. Its translation: CASSASGRVINTGELFF.

V usage is TRBV11-2 and J usage is TRBJ1-1, with D tentatively TRBD1 (5 bases). The CDR3 contains 15 residues. Trimming shortened V by 0 bases and J by 1 base, and 9 bases separated the two germline ends. CDR1 SGHAT and CDR2 FQNNGV come from the germline V gene. The chain's CDR3 is CASSLDLGQNTEAFF. In nucleotides, the CDR3 is TGTGCCAGCAGCTTAGATCTCGGACAGAACACTGAAGCTTTCTTT.

V and J are TRBV7-2 and TRBJ2-5, with 11 bases fitting TRBD1. CDR3 length: 18 amino acids. V shed 2 bases, J shed 7 bases, and the junction held 15 bases outside the gene matches. Per germline, CDR1 SGHTA and CDR2 FQGNSA. CDR3 amino acids: CASSLNSPGTGGWGTQYF. The CDR3 DNA sequence: TGTGCCAGCAGCTTAAACTCCCCTGGGACAGGGGGATGGGGGACCCAGTACTTC.

With regard to this clone: Mismatch with germline at one junction end may stem from a read error. This chain connects TRBV7-8 to TRBJ1-5; TRBD1 matches at 10 bases. Germline CDR1 reads SGHVS; CDR2 reads FQNEAQ. This CDR3 is built from 15 residues. The CDR3 DNA reads as TGTGCCAGCAGCCTAGCGGGACAGGGGAAGCAGCCCCAGCATTTT. It is translated as CASSLAGQGKQPQHF.

The chain uses TRBV9 and TRBJ2-1; D is possibly TRBD2 (6 bases). The germline V gene encodes CDR1 SGDLS and CDR2 YYNGEE. V was shortened by 0 bases and J by 5 bases, with 9 bases between the two germline ends. This CDR3 comprises 14 residues. CDR3 protein: CASSVGGTHNEQFF. The CDR3 bases are TGTGCCAGCAGCGTAGGCGGGACCCACAATGAGCAGTTCTTC.

This clone was seen once. The V call is TRBV5-1, the J call TRBJ2-7, with 7 bases lining up with TRBD1. From germline, CDR1 is SGHRS and CDR2 YFSETQ. V lost 2 bases and J lost 5; bases outside the gene matches: 10. This CDR3 comprises 15 residues. The CDR3 DNA is TGCGCCAGCAGCTTCGCCGACAGGGATTCCGACGAGCAGTACTTC. Translated: CASSFADRDSDEQYF. The whole variable domain, filled in from reference TRBV5-1 and TRBJ2-7, reads KAGVTQTPRYLIKTRGQQVTLSCSPISGHRSVSWYQQTPGQGLQFLFEYFSETQRNKGNFPGRFSGRQFSNSRSEMNVSTLELGDSALYLCASSFADRDSDEQYFGPGTRLTVT.

This chain joins TRBV11-3 and TRBJ2-5; 7 nucleotides match TRBD1. The CDR3 runs to 15 residues. The germline gives CDR1 SGHNT, CDR2 YENEEA. The trim removed 3 bases at V and 5 bases at J, leaving 9 bases unmatched. Here the CDR3 reads CASSLSGRGIETQYF. As DNA, the CDR3 is TGTGCCAGCAGCTTGTCCGGCAGGGGGATTGAGACCCAGTACTTC.

This chain uses TRBV30 with TRBJ1-4; no firm D call. Trimming stripped 7 bases from V and 8 bases from J, with 8 bases between. Looked up from germline, CDR1 is GTSNPN and CDR2 is SVGIG (reference sequence). CDR3 size: 10 residues. CDR3 in DNA: TGTGCCTCCCAGAAGGAAAAACTGTTTTTT. Amino acids: CASQKEKLFF.

This clone was detected only once. The V gene is TRBV10-3, the J gene TRBJ1-1; D is perhaps TRBD1 (5 bases). Germline V CDR1 and CDR2: ENHRY, SYGVKD. The CDR3 sequence is 14 residues long. Trimming left V 7 bases short and J 0 bases short, with 12 bases between. This CDR3 is CAIKQGIMNTEAFF. In DNA, the CDR3 is TGTGCCATCAAGCAGGGCATCATGAACACTGAAGCTTTCTTT.

The chain has TRBV5-4 and TRBJ2-7; the D gene is possibly TRBD1 (6 bases). The CDR3 totals 14 residues. Between the trimmed V and J ends, which lost 1 base and 5 bases, there was a span of 13 bases. Per germline, CDR1 SGHNT and CDR2 YYREEE (reference sequence). CDR3 residues: CASSLRDRYDEQYF. In nucleotides, the CDR3 is TGTGCCAGCAGCTTGCGTGACAGGTATGACGAGCAGTACTTC. Full variable domain (outside the CDR3, taken from reference TRBV5-4 and TRBJ2-7): ETGVTQSPTHLIKTRGQQVTLRCSSQSGHNTVSWYQQALGQGPQFIFQYYREEENGRGNFPPRFSGLQFPNYSSELNVNALELDDSALYLCASSLRDRYDEQYFGPGTRLTVT.

CDR3 coding DNA: TGTGCCAGCAGTCATAAAACCGCAGAGGCGGGGCCTTCCATCGGGGAGCTGTTTTTT. Its translation: CASSHKTAEAGPSIGELFF. This chain uses TRBV21-1 with TRBJ2-2; the listed D gene, TRBD2, was not tested against the DNA. TRBV21-1 is reported as a pseudogene. CDR3 length: 19 residues.

This chain uses TRBV7-9 with TRBJ2-3, with TRBD2 matching 7 bases. J gave up 3 bases and V 0 bases, and 12 bases lay outside the gene matches. Germline CDR1 reads SEHNR; CDR2 reads FQNEAQ (reference sequence). The CDR3 covers 18 residues. This chain's CDR3 is CASSLAPYWRERTDTQYF. In DNA, the CDR3 is TGTGCCAGCAGCTTAGCCCCCTACTGGCGGGAGAGGACAGATACGCAGTATTTT.

As DNA, the CDR3 is TGCGCCAGCAGCCAAGAAAATTTGCGGGCTGAAGCTTTCTTT. Protein sequence: CASSQENLRAEAFF. The V gene is TRBV4-1, the J gene TRBJ1-1, with no clear D. The V and J ends lost 0 bases and 6 bases respectively, with 11 bases between them. The CDR3 loop spans 14 amino acids. The germline V gene encodes CDR1 MGHRA and CDR2 YSYEKL.